One and the same sample provided the 27 T cell receptor beta chains below, sequenced in a study of cytomegalovirus exposure and HLA in healthy donors. It was with 60 Vbeta and 13 Jbeta primers that the PCR ran. TCRdb's copy holds only in-frame clones and misses some; the assay was immunoSEQ multiplex PCR. The profile shows approximately 140,000 clones, almost 85% of them singletons. The sequencing input was PBMCs. These receptors originate from a boy between 2 and 10 years old in good health and CMV-seronegative.

V is TRBV18 and J is TRBJ1-6; TRBD1 might be the D (6 bases). The ends were cut back, 4 bases at V and 3 bases at J, with 13 bases in the middle. Germline V CDR1 and CDR2: KGHSH, LQKENI. The CDR3 has 16 amino acids. CDR3 region: CASSLLRTDYNSPLHF. Written as DNA, the CDR3 is TGTGCCAGCTCACTCCTCAGGACAGACTATAATTCACCCCTCCACTTT.

This sequence joins TRBV29-1 and TRBJ1-2, with D uncertain. The CDR3 has 12 amino acids. The germline V and J ends were trimmed by 6 bases and 0 bases, with 8 bases remaining between them. The germline V gene encodes CDR1 SQVTM and CDR2 ANQGSEA. The CDR3: CSVSLANYGYTF. CDR3 DNA: TGCAGCGTATCGTTAGCTAACTATGGCTACACCTTC.

V and J are TRBV7-9 and TRBJ1-1; no definite D call. V gave up 5 bases and J gave up 1 base, with 14 bases separating them. The CDR3 has 15 residues. The germline gives CDR1 SEHNR, CDR2 FQNEAQ (reference sequence). CDR3 nucleotide sequence: TGTGCCAGCAGCCTCCGTCGAGACACGAACACTGAAGCTTTCTTT. Translation: CASSLRRDTNTEAFF. Variable domain in full (rest from reference TRBV7-9 and TRBJ1-1): DTGVSQNPRHKITKRGQNVTFRCDPISEHNRLYWYRQTLGQGPEFLTYFQNEAQLEKSRLLSDRFSAERPKGSFSTLEIQRTEQGDSAMYLCASSLRRDTNTEAFFGQGTRLTVV.

The chain couples TRBV19 to TRBJ2-1, with D perhaps matching TRBD2 (6 bases). V was cut by 5 bases and J by 4 bases, with 15 bases left in between. The CDR3 length is 15 residues. Germline CDR1 LNHDA, CDR2 SQIVND (reference sequence). CDR3 amino acids: CASSGGRNPYNEQFF. CDR3 DNA sequence: TGTGCCAGTAGTGGGGGGAGGAATCCGTACAATGAGCAGTTCTTC.

The chain combines TRBV4-1 with TRBJ2-7, with a possible D match to TRBD1 (5 bases). This CDR3 is 15 amino acids long. Trimming left V 0 bases short and J 5 bases short, with 14 bases between. The germline V gene encodes CDR1 MGHRA and CDR2 YSYEKL. CDR3 in amino acids: CASSQEGRVEHEQYF. CDR3 coding DNA: TGCGCCAGCAGCCAAGAGGGCAGGGTAGAACACGAGCAGTACTTC.

This clone came up once. This chain connects TRBV30 to TRBJ2-5; 9 nucleotides align to TRBD2. Germline V lookup: CDR1 GTSNPN, CDR2 SVGIG (reference sequence). The CDR3 is 14 amino acids. Losses at the gene ends were 2 bases for V and 5 bases for J; bases not matched to a gene: 6. This chain's CDR3 is CAWSKSGRWETQYF. The CDR3 DNA is TGTGCCTGGAGTAAAAGCGGGAGGTGGGAGACCCAGTACTTC.

A remark on this clone: Other DNA sequences within the sample encode an identical CDR3. The genes are TRBV25-1 and TRBJ1-6; TRBD1 agrees at 8 bases. J was trimmed by 13 bases and V by 6 bases; bases with no gene match: 11. Germline V gene data show CDR1 as MGHDK and CDR2 as SYGVNS. The length of the CDR3 is 14 residues. The chain's CDR3 is CASRGAGTGSPLHF. The CDR3 nucleotides are TGTGCCAGCAGGGGGGCTGGGACAGGTTCGCCCCTCCACTTT.

The gene calls are TRBV30 and TRBJ1-2, with a tentative D call TRBD1 (6 bases). V was shortened by 0 bases and J by 4 bases, with 12 bases between the two germline ends. Germline values: CDR1 GTSNPN, CDR2 SVGIG (reference sequence). CDR3 size: 14 residues. The CDR3 is CAWSVTGLGYGYTF. CDR3 in DNA: TGTGCCTGGAGTGTTACAGGGTTGGGCTATGGCTACACCTTC.

The chain is built from TRBV27 and TRBJ2-7; 9 nucleotides agree with TRBD1. The CDR3 contains 15 residues. The germline CDR1 and CDR2 sequences are MNHEY and SMNVEV (reference sequence). The V and J ends lost 6 bases and 3 bases, in that order; junction bases with no gene match: 9. CDR3 loop: CASSSTPGQGYEQYF. CDR3 DNA sequence: TGTGCCAGCAGCTCCACCCCGGGACAGGGCTACGAGCAGTACTTC.

J is TRBJ1-1 and V is TRBV9; tentative D call: TRBD1 (6 bases). V was pared by 3 bases and J by 8 bases, with 11 bases between. The CDR3 length is 12 residues. Germline V gene sequence: CDR1 SGDLS, CDR2 YYNGEE. The CDR3 DNA reads TGTGCCAGCAGCGCCAATCAGGGGGAAGCTTTCTTT. This encodes CASSANQGEAFF.

V gene TRBV18 combines with J gene TRBJ1-1; D remains ambiguous. CDR1 is KGHSH and CDR2 is LQKENI in the germline V gene. The CDR3 spans 14 residues. Trimming stripped 3 bases from V and 4 bases from J, with 12 bases between. In DNA, the CDR3 is TGTGCCAGCTCACCCGTGAGCTTACGCACTGAAGCTTTCTTT. The encoded protein is CASSPVSLRTEAFF.

V and J are TRBV2 and TRBJ1-2; 10 bases are a match to TRBD1. The CDR3 runs to 18 residues. V gave up 5 bases and J gave up 6 bases; unmatched junction bases: 18. Germline CDR1 is SNHLY and CDR2 is FYNNEI. This chain's CDR3 is CASSTRGDRGPETDGYTF. The CDR3 DNA sequence: TGTGCCAGCAGTACCAGGGGGGACAGGGGACCTGAGACGGATGGCTACACCTTC.

Only one count was recorded for this clone. The rearrangement uses TRBV5-6 and TRBJ1-1; the match to TRBD1 covers 8 bases. CDR3 length: 13 residues. Germline CDR1 and CDR2: SGHDT and YYEEEE. Unmatched junction bases numbered 3, after V lost 4 bases and J lost 4 bases. CDR3 DNA sequence: TGTGCCAGCAGCAGAACAGGGGGCACTGAAGCTTTCTTT. The encoded protein is CASSRTGGTEAFF.

V usage is TRBV2 and J usage is TRBJ2-1; 9 bases are shared with TRBD2. After removal of 6 bases from V and 4 bases from J, the junction contained 4 bases not matched to a gene. Germline V lookup: CDR1 SNHLY, CDR2 FYNNEI. The CDR3 totals 14 residues. The DNA for the CDR3 is TGTGCCAGCAGACGACTAGCGGCTTACAATGAGCAGTTCTTC. Residues: CASRRLAAYNEQFF.

V and J are TRBV7-8 and TRBJ1-1; 8 bases fit TRBD1. The trim removed 2 bases at V and 1 base at J, leaving 6 bases unmatched. CDR1 SGHVS and CDR2 FQNEAQ come from the germline V gene. The CDR3 loop spans 16 amino acids. CDR3 sequence: CASSLIPTGGNTEAFF. The CDR3 bases are TGTGCCAGCAGCTTAATTCCCACAGGGGGGAACACTGAAGCTTTCTTT.

This sequence joins TRBV27 and TRBJ2-7, with a possible D match to TRBD1 (6 bases). Trimming removed 5 bases from V and 0 bases from J, with 8 bases in between. This CDR3 is built from 13 residues. In germline, CDR1 is MNHEY, CDR2 SMNVEV (reference sequence). The CDR3 sequence: CASSTTGSYEQYV. DNA of the CDR3: TGTGCCAGCAGTACGACAGGCTCCTACGAGCAGTACGTC.

The rearrangement links TRBV18 to TRBJ2-1, with TRBD1 matching 7 bases. The V gene end was trimmed by 4 bases and the J gene end by 2 bases; junction bases not matched to a gene: 8. CDR1 KGHSH and CDR2 LQKENI come from the germline V gene. This CDR3 is built from 16 residues. The CDR3: CASSQQGQEPYNEQFF. The CDR3 nucleotides read TGTGCCAGCTCACAACAGGGGCAGGAGCCCTACAATGAGCAGTTCTTC.

The gene calls are TRBV7-2 and TRBJ2-3; 11 nucleotides match TRBD2. Germline V gene lookup returns CDR1 SGHTA and CDR2 FQGNSA. V shed 0 bases, J shed 8 bases, and the junction held 10 bases outside the gene matches. The CDR3 loop spans 17 amino acids. DNA for the CDR3: TGTGCCAGCAGCTTAGCCGGAACTAGCGGGAGATTGGTTACGCAGTATTTT. Protein sequence: CASSLAGTSGRLVTQYF.

CDR3: CASSLLSPQISNTGELFF. DNA of the CDR3: TGTGCCAGCAGCTTATTATCGCCCCAGATTTCGAACACCGGGGAGCTGTTTTTT. This chain uses TRBV7-9 with TRBJ2-2, with D hard to call. Germline V gene lookup returns CDR1 SEHNR and CDR2 FQNEAQ (reference sequence). Trimming cost V 2 bases and J 0 bases, with 16 bases left between them. CDR3 length: 18 amino acids. Full variable domain (remainder filled in from reference TRBV7-9 and TRBJ2-2): DTGVSQNPRHKITKRGQNVTFRCDPISEHNRLYWYRQTLGQGPEFLTYFQNEAQLEKSRLLSDRFSAERPKGSFSTLEIQRTEQGDSAMYLCASSLLSPQISNTGELFFGEGSRLTVL.

The chain links TRBV7-9 to TRBJ2-3, with a weak D call TRBD2 (5 bases). The germline V and J ends were trimmed by 0 bases and 5 bases, with 12 bases remaining between them. CDR1 is SEHNR and CDR2 is FQNEAQ in the germline V gene (reference sequence). The CDR3 extends over 15 amino acids. DNA for the CDR3: TGTGCCAGCAGCTTAGCGGCCAGCGGAGGAGATACGCAGTATTTT. Translated, it gives CASSLAASGGDTQYF. Filled out from reference TRBV7-9 and TRBJ2-3, the complete variable domain reads DTGVSQNPRHKITKRGQNVTFRCDPISEHNRLYWYRQTLGQGPEFLTYFQNEAQLEKSRLLSDRFSAERPKGSFSTLEIQRTEQGDSAMYLCASSLAASGGDTQYFGPGTRLTVL.

The rearrangement joins TRBV5-1 to TRBJ2-3, with 12 nucleotides matching TRBD2. J gave up 5 bases and V 7 bases, and 20 bases lay outside the gene matches. The germline V gene has CDR1 SGHRS and CDR2 YFSETQ. The CDR3 contains 19 residues. Written as DNA, the CDR3 is TGCGCCAGCTCTCCAGGGCTAGCGGGGGGGAGCCAGAGAGGAGATACGCAGTATTTT. Translating it yields CASSPGLAGGSQRGDTQYF.

V is TRBV30 and J is TRBJ1-1; D remains unclear. This CDR3 has 13 amino acids. With 5 bases removed from V and 4 bases from J, the gap between germline ends came to 14 bases. CDR1 and CDR2 from the germline V gene are GTSNPN and SVGIG (reference sequence). The CDR3 DNA reads as TGTGCCTGGCGAGAGGGCCGGGGCACTGAAGCTTTCTTT. This codes for CAWREGRGTEAFF. Drawing the rest from reference TRBV30 and TRBJ1-1, the complete variable domain is SQTIHQWPATLVQPVGSPLSLECTVEGTSNPNLYWYRQAAGRGLQLLFYSVGIGQISSEVPQNLSASRPQDRQFILSSKKLLLSDSGFYLCAWREGRGTEAFFGQGTRLTVV.

This sequence joins TRBV7-3 and TRBJ2-1, with D possibly matching TRBD2 (6 bases). The CDR3 is 15 amino acids. CDR1 and CDR2 from the germline V gene are SGHTA and FQGTGA. The V and J ends lost 0 bases and 1 base respectively, with 7 bases between them. The chain's CDR3 is CASSLTGGSYNEQFF. Here the CDR3 DNA reads TGTGCCAGCAGCTTAACGGGGGGTTCCTACAATGAGCAGTTCTTC.

The chain couples TRBV7-6 to TRBJ1-1; 9 nucleotides line up with TRBD1. The CDR3 is 15 amino acids. Germline loops: CDR1 SGHVS, CDR2 FNYEAQ. Trimming took 4 bases from V and 0 from J; bases not matched to a gene: 3. CDR3 nucleotides: TGTGCCAGCAGCTCTGGACAGGGGATGAACACTGAAGCTTTCTTT. It is translated as CASSSGQGMNTEAFF.

In its sample, this clone was seen once. The rearrangement links TRBV11-2 to TRBJ1-2; possible D gene TRBD1, 6 bases. The CDR3 covers 16 residues. Per the germline V gene, CDR1 is SGHAT and CDR2 is FQNNGV. Trimming took 5 bases from V and 8 from J, leaving 24 bases between them. CDR3 sequence: CASSPLRSRGIGGYTF. The CDR3 nucleotides read TGTGCCAGCAGCCCACTCAGGAGCAGGGGAATCGGGGGCTACACCTTC.

The chain is built from TRBV7-6 and TRBJ1-1; D is perhaps TRBD1 (6 bases). CDR1 is SGHVS, CDR2 FNYEAQ, per germline. Deletions cut 5 bases from V and 3 bases from J, with 10 bases between. The CDR3 is 13 residues long. CDR3 DNA: TGTGCCAGCAGCATTCGGACAGACACTGAAGCTTTCTTT. It specifies CASSIRTDTEAFF. The full variable domain, with the rest looked up from reference TRBV7-6 and TRBJ1-1, is GAGVSQSPRYKVTKRGQDVALRCDPISGHVSLYWYRQALGQGPEFLTYFNYEAQQDKSGLPNDRFSAERPEGSISTLTIQRTEQRDSAMYRCASSIRTDTEAFFGQGTRLTVV.

This clone came up once. The chain joins TRBV2 to TRBJ1-4; 9 bases fit TRBD1. This CDR3 is built from 14 residues. CDR1 and CDR2 from the germline V gene are SNHLY and FYNNEI. Trimming took 6 bases from V and 8 from J; bases not matched to a gene: 7. DNA of the CDR3: TGTGCCAGCAGCTCGGACAGGGGTTCCGAAAAACTGTTTTTT. Protein: CASSSDRGSEKLFF. Filled out from reference TRBV2 and TRBJ1-4, the complete variable domain reads EPEVTQTPSHQVTQMGQEVILRCVPISNHLYFYWYRQILGQKVEFLVSFYNNEISEKSEIFDDQFSVERPDGSNFTLKIRSTKLEDSAMYFCASSSDRGSEKLFFGSGTQLSVL.